The T cell receptor (beta chain) described here comes from a study of a mutant IDH1 vaccine in newly diagnosed glioma. With respect to this clone: Its target is not known.

As for time point: baseline, week 1 (first vaccination visit). Treatment defined: pre-vaccination baseline after standard-of-care therapy. The study, taken as a whole, reports: Altogether, about 93% of patients exhibited vaccine-induced immune responses.

The CDR3 consists of 17 residues. V lost 5 bases, J lost 10 bases, and 27 bases lay in between. The germline CDR1 and CDR2 sequences are LNHDA and SQIVND (reference sequence). The assay was immunoSEQ multiplex PCR, and TCRdb's table has in-frame clones only and misses some. The repertoire holds around 30,000 clones, with over 60% as singletons. The clonotype was recovered from a man in his fifties or sixties with glioma. Some clones in this sample may be carry-over from other donors' samples. Source: peripheral blood mononuclear cells (PBMCs), taken from a glioma patient treated with radiotherapy, temozolomide or both. The V and J genes are TRBV19 and TRBJ1-5, with D hard to call. The CDR3 protein is CASSAAMMPTQTGPQHF. The CDR3 DNA follows: TGTGCCAGTAGTGCGGCGATGATGCCGACGCAGACCGGACCCCAGCATTTT.